The rows below give T cell receptor beta chains drawn from one sample of a study of T cells after somatic rescue of genetic block. The assay was immunoSEQ multiplex PCR, and TCRdb's table has in-frame clones only and misses some. In the table there are around 100,000 clones, 85% to 95% of which are singletons. Sample: peripheral blood mononuclear cells (PBMCs). These receptors were obtained from a woman in her late teens or twenties. Both conserved end residues are part of each CDR3. The D gene is left open where the match is weak. Clone sizes are given selectively: once, few, many, or a class where the clone is expanded.

v_gene	abundance	d_gene	j_gene	CDR3nt	CDR3aa
TRBV5-6	.	.	TRBJ2-1	TGTGCCAGCAGCTTGTGGCATATGTACAATGAGCAGTTCTTC	CASSLWHMYNEQFF
TRBV20-1	.	.	TRBJ2-5	TGCAGTGCCCCAGGGTGGGAGACCCAGTACTTC	CSAPGWETQYF
TRBV9	.	.	TRBJ2-7	TGTGCCAGCAGCGCTATGGGTCTCTACGAGCAGTACTTC	CASSAMGLYEQYF
TRBV27	.	TRBD1	TRBJ2-1	TGTGCCAGCGCTCCCGGGACAGGTAATTACAATGAGCAGTTCTTC	CASAPGTGNYNEQFF
TRBV9	.	.	TRBJ2-3	TGTGCCAGCAGCTTCACAGATACGCAGTATTTT	CASSFTDTQYF
TRBV30	.	.	TRBJ2-7	TGTGCCTGGCGGGGACGGCTCTCCTACGAGCAGTACTTC	CAWRGRLSYEQYF
TRBV19	.	.	TRBJ2-1	TGTGCCAGTAGTATAGGTGTTGCGAATGAGCAGTTCTTC	CASSIGVANEQFF
TRBV10-3	.	.	TRBJ2-3	TGTGCCATCAGTGCCTCCCACCCACCAAGGGGAACTAGGACTTCGACGCAGTATTTT	CAISASHPPRGTRTSTQYF
TRBV7-9	.	TRBD1	TRBJ1-2	TGTGCCAGCAGCTTAGCGACAGGGTTCTACACCTTC	CASSLATGFYTF
TRBV4-1	.	.	TRBJ2-7	TGCGCCAGCAGCCAGGGGGGAGCTCTTACCTACGAGCAGTACTTC	CASSQGGALTYEQYF
TRBV7-6	.	.	TRBJ2-1	TGTGCCAGCAGCTTAGGGTTGGGGCAGTTCTTC	CASSLGLGQFF
TRBV7-9	once	.	TRBJ2-3	TGTGCCAGCAGCTTTCGGGGGCGTGTGGCAGATACGCAGTATTTT	CASSFRGRVADTQYF
TRBV19	once	.	TRBJ1-6	TGTGCCAGTAGTATAGAAACCGGGACACCGAATTCACCCCTCCACTTT	CASSIETGTPNSPLHF
TRBV21-1	.	.	TRBJ1-1	TGTGCCAGCCCCCCTGACATGAGGGTGTTCCAGAACACTGAAGCTTTCTTT	CASPPDMRVFQNTEAFF
TRBV5-5	.	.	TRBJ1-1	TGTGCCAGCAGCTTAGGCCCTTCGAACACTGAAGCTTTCTTT	CASSLGPSNTEAFF
TRBV6-6	few	TRBD2	TRBJ2-7	TGTGCCAGCAGTTCACCGGGACTAGCGTCCTACGAGCAGTACTTC	CASSSPGLASYEQYF
TRBV6-1	.	TRBD1	TRBJ2-7	TGTGCCAGCAGTGATACCGGGACAGGGTCCCTCCTTGTACGGGAGCAGTACTTC	CASSDTGTGSLLVREQYF
TRBV18	.	.	TRBJ1-1	TGTGCCAGCTCACCTTACCCGCAGGGACTCGCTGAAGCTTTCTTT	CASSPYPQGLAEAFF
TRBV6-1	.	.	TRBJ2-2	TGTGCCAGCAGTGAAGCGGGCAGGGAAAACACCGGGGAGCTGTTTTTT	CASSEAGRENTGELFF
TRBV6-5	.	TRBD1	TRBJ2-7	TGTGCCAGCAGTTTTCGGGGGACAGGGGGCTCCGAGCAGTACTTC	CASSFRGTGGSEQYF
TRBV11-3	.	.	TRBJ2-1	TGTGCCAGCAGCCCCCCCGCAGTGTGGGGTCATAATGAGCAGTTCTTC	CASSPPAVWGHNEQFF
TRBV9	.	.	TRBJ1-2	TGTGCCAGCAGCGTGTACGCCACAGGGAACGGTGGCTACACCTTC	CASSVYATGNGGYTF
TRBV20-1	.	.	TRBJ1-1	TGCAGTGCTAGAGGGAACACTGAAGCTTTCTTT	CSARGNTEAFF
TRBV6-1	.	TRBD1	TRBJ1-2	TGTGCCAGCAGTGAATACGCGGGACAGGGAGACGGCTACACCTTC	CASSEYAGQGDGYTF
TRBV28	.	TRBD1	TRBJ2-3	TGTGCCAGCAGTCAGCAGGGGGCCACAGATACGCAGTATTTT	CASSQQGATDTQYF
TRBV7-2	.	TRBD1	TRBJ1-4	TGTGCCAGCAGCTTATGGGGACAGTCGAATGAAAAACTGTTTTTT	CASSLWGQSNEKLFF
TRBV7-8	.	.	TRBJ1-1	TGTGCCAGCAGCTTTCAATTAGCCGAACACACTGAAGCTTTCTTT	CASSFQLAEHTEAFF
TRBV5-4	.	TRBD2	TRBJ2-5	TGTGCCAGCAGCTTGGACAGCGGGGGGGCCCGAGAGACCCAGTACTTC	CASSLDSGGARETQYF
TRBV11-2	.	TRBD2	TRBJ2-1	TGTGCCGCAGGCGGGGGGGCGTTCAATGAGCAGTTCTTC	CAAGGGAFNEQFF
TRBV29-1	.	.	TRBJ2-5	TGCAGCGTTGATAAGCAGGGTATAGGGGAGACCCAGTACTTC	CSVDKQGIGETQYF
TRBV9	.	.	TRBJ1-1	TGTGCCAGCAGCGTAGATGCCAGTTTGAACACTGAAGCTTTCTTT	CASSVDASLNTEAFF
TRBV6-5	.	TRBD1	TRBJ1-1	TGTGCCAGCATTACAGGGGTCGAAGCTTTCTTT	CASITGVEAFF
TRBV6-6	.	.	TRBJ2-3	TGTGCCAGCAGTGACACAGGTACTAGCACAGATACGCAGTATTTT	CASSDTGTSTDTQYF
TRBV27	.	.	TRBJ2-7	TGTGCCAGCAGTTCCGCAGGAGCGTACGAGCAGTACTTC	CASSSAGAYEQYF
TRBV2	.	.	TRBJ2-1	TGTGCCAGCAGTGAAACCCTAGACGAGTTCTTC	CASSETLDEFF
TRBV19	once	.	TRBJ2-1	TGTGCCAGTAGTCGGAGGGTGGGACAGAACTACAATGAGCAGTTCTTC	CASSRRVGQNYNEQFF
TRBV11-3	.	.	TRBJ2-7	TGTGCCAGCAGTTCAGGGATCGAGCAGTACTTC	CASSSGIEQYF
TRBV5-1	.	TRBD2	TRBJ2-1	TGCGCCAGCAGCCCACCCCGGACTAGCGGGGGGGCACGATCCTACAATGAGCAGTTCTTC	CASSPPRTSGGARSYNEQFF
TRBV7-9	.	.	TRBJ2-5	TGTGCCAGCAGCTTAGTGGGAGGACAAGAGACCCAGTACTTC	CASSLVGGQETQYF
TRBV28	.	.	TRBJ2-3	TGTGCCAGCCGAAGGGCGGGGGCCACAGATACGCAGTATTTT	CASRRAGATDTQYF